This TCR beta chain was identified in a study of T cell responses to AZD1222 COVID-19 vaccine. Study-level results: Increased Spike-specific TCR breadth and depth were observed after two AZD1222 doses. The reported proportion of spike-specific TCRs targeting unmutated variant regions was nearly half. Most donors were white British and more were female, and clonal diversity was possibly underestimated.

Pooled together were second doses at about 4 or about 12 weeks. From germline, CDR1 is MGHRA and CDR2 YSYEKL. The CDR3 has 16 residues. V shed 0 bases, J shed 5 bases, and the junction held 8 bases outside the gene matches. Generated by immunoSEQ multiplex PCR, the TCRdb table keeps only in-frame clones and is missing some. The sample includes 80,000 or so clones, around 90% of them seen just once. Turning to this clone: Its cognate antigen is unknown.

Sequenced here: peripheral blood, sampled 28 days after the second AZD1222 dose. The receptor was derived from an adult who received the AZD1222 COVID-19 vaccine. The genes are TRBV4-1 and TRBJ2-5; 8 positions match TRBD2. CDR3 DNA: TGCGCCAGCAGCCAAGATACGGCTAGCGGGTGGGAGACCCAGTACTTC. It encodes CASSQDTASGWETQYF.